This T cell receptor beta chain originates from a study of blood T cells in healthy people across ages. Sample-barcoded 5' priming and a J-beta primer mix drove a second PCR of about 6 to 11 cycles. TCRdb itself ran the 5' RACE reads through MiXCR, one entry per CDR3 protein. This sample has around 1,000,000 distinct CDR3 sequences, with 20% to 25% found just once. Study results and caveats: The CMV status of each donor remained undetermined, and this could have confounded shifts in expanded clonotypes. Naive CD4+ cells and diversity were both higher in long-lived donors than in aged donors.

CDR1 and CDR2 (germline): DFQATT, SNEGSKA (reference sequence). The CDR3 spans 18 residues. V shed 3 bases, J shed 0 bases, and the junction held 14 bases outside the gene matches. In this sample, this clonotype turned up once. Its antigen is currently unknown. The sample was also linked to a second study, of T cells of mothers and their children.

The material sequenced was blood. This clonotype was sampled from a girl aged 2-10 years in good health. The V gene is TRBV20-1, the J gene TRBJ2-1, with 7 bases aligning to TRBD1. CDR3 region: CSASALLRGPYSYNEQFF. The DNA for the CDR3 is TGCAGTGCTAGCGCCCTATTGAGGGGGCCCTACTCCTACAATGAGCAGTTCTTC.